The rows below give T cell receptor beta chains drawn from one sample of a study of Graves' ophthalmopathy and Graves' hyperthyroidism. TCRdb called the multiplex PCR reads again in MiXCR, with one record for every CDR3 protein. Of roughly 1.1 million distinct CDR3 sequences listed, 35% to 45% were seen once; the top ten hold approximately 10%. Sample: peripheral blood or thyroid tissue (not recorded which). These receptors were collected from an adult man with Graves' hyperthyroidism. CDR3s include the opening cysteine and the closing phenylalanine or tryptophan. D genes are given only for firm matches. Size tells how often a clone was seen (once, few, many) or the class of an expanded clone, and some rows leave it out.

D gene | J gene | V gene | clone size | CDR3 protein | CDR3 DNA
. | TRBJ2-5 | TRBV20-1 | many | CSANYARGETQYF | TGCAGTGCGAATTACGCTAGGGGCGAGACCCAGTACTTC
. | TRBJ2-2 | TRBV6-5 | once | CASSYKGGTGELFF | TGTGCCAGCAGTTACAAAGGGGGCACCGGGGAGCTGTTTTTT
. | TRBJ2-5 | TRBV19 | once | CASSLPVRDNSGETQYF | TGTGCCAGCAGCTTGCCGGTCCGGGACAACTCCGGGGAGACCCAGTACTTC
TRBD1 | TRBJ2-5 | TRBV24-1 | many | CATSDLRDRRQETQYF | TGTGCCACCAGTGATTTGCGGGACAGGAGACAAGAGACCCAGTACTTC
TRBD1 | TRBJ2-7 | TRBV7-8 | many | CASSSQGALEQYF | TGTGCCAGCAGCTCACAGGGGGCTCTCGAGCAGTACTTC
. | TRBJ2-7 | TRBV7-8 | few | CASSLGSQASYEQYF | TGTGCCAGCAGCTTAGGGTCCCAGGCCTCCTACGAGCAGTACTTC
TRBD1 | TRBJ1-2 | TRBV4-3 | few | CATLGQGRFGYTF | TGCGCCACCCTGGGACAGGGAAGATTTGGCTACACCTTC
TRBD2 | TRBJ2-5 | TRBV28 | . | CASSGAGGRETQYF | TGTGCCAGCAGTGGAGCGGGGGGCCGGGAGACCCAGTACTTC
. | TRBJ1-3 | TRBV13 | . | CASSLVRTESGNTIYF | TGTGCCAGCAGCTTAGTCCGAACGGAATCTGGAAACACCATATATTTT
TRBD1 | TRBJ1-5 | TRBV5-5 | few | CASSPRQGGSNQPQHF | TGTGCCAGCAGCCCGAGACAGGGTGGTAGCAATCAGCCCCAGCATTTT
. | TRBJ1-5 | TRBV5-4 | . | CASSSFPDTKNQPQHF | TGTGCCAGCAGCTCTTTTCCGGACACAAAAAATCAGCCCCAGCATTTT
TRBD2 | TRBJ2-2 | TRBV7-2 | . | CATHPGGAGNTGELFF | TGTGCCACCCATCCGGGAGGGGCGGGGAACACCGGGGAGCTGTTTTTT
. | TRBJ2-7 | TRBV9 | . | CASSQDSTGATYEQYF | TGTGCCAGCAGCCAAGATTCGACAGGAGCAACCTACGAGCAGTACTTC
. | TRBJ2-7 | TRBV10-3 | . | CAISDEDSDPHEQYF | TGTGCCATCAGTGATGAAGACAGTGACCCCCACGAGCAGTACTTC
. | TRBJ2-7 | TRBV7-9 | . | CASSLSGLGAYEQYF | TGTGCCAGCAGCTTATCCGGGTTGGGGGCCTACGAGCAGTACTTC
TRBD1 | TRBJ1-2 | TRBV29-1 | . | CSVEATGGAYGYTF | TGCAGCGTTGAAGCCACAGGGGGCGCCTATGGCTACACCTTC
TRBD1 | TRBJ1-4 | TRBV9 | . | CASSVDGTANEKLFF | TGTGCCAGCAGCGTAGACGGGACAGCCAATGAAAAACTGTTTTTT
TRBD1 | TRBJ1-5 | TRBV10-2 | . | CASSPYDRVGPQPQHF | TGTGCCAGCAGTCCATACGACAGGGTCGGACCTCAGCCCCAGCATTTT
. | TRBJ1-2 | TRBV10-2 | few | CASSDSGVGYTF | TGCGCCAGCAGTGACTCAGGGGTTGGCTACACCTTC
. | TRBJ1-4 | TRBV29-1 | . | CSAGHRRDEKLFF | TGCAGCGCTGGACATCGGAGGGATGAAAAGCTGTTTTTT
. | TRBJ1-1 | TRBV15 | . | CATSSFQGNTEAFF | TGTGCCACCAGCAGTTTCCAGGGTAACACTGAAGCTTTCTTT
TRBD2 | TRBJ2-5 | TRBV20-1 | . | CSAQRGLHMLQYF | TGCAGTGCTCAGCGGGGACTCCATATGTTGCAGTACTTC
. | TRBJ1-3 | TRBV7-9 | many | CASSSSVGNTIYF | TGTGCCAGCAGCTCGTCCGTGGGAAACACCATATATTTT
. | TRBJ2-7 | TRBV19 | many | CASSFSLNYEQYF | TGTGCCAGTAGTTTCTCGCTAAACTACGAGCAGTACTTC
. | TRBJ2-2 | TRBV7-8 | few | CASSLSTDRELLF | TGTGCCAGCAGCTTATCAACTGACCGGGAGCTGCTTTTT
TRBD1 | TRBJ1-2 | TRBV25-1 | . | CASSWTGTGANYGYTF | TGTGCCAGCAGTTGGACCGGGACAGGCGCAAACTATGGCTACACCTTC
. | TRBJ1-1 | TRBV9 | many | CASSVDNEAFF | TGTGCCAGCAGCGTAGACAATGAAGCTTTCTTT
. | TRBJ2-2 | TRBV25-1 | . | CACSAIGGRFPNTGELFF | TGTGCCTGCAGTGCTATTGGGGGCCGATTCCCGAACACCGGGGAGCTGTTTTTT